This record looks at one T cell receptor beta chain sequence and its context. Treatment indicated: some 20 received Ad26.COV2.S at low or high dose, single or two shots; about 5 received placebo; per-sample allocation not given. Repertoires come from day 63 after the first vaccine or placebo injection. Boston hosted the donor, who was an adult aged 18-55 years. The sample is drawn from a study of Ad26.COV2.S vaccination and SARS-CoV-2 variants. Profiled with immunoSEQ multiplex PCR; TCRdb holds only in-frame clones, not every one. The sample lists around 450,000 clones, approximately 92% occurring once. The germline CDR1 and CDR2 sequences are SGHDN and FVKESK. The CDR3 totals 14 residues. V was clipped by 3 bases and J by 4 bases, with 9 bases between them.

V is TRBV14 and J is TRBJ2-2, with D perhaps matching TRBD1 or TRBD2 (5 bases each). This clonotype originated in a person aged 18 to 65 who received the Ad26.COV2.S COVID-19 vaccine or a placebo. This specimen was peripheral blood, taken in a trial of Ad26.COV2.S vaccine versus placebo. Written as DNA, the CDR3 is TGTGCCAGCAGCCAGGGACGAGGCACCGGGGAGCTGTTTTTT. Protein: CASSQGRGTGELFF.